This T cell receptor (beta chain) derives from a study of shared clonotypes between healthy human individuals. Adults of Caucasian background living in Nashville, Tennessee made up all donors. Libraries were prepared by immunoSEQ multiplex PCR; TCRdb keeps only in-frame clonotypes and omits some of them. The sample carries millions of clones, approximately 93% recorded once. V shed 3 bases and J 6 bases; nucleotides not matched to a gene: 5. CDR1 and CDR2 from the germline V gene are MDHEN and SYDVKM. The CDR3 consists of 13 residues. The chain carries TRBV28 and TRBJ2-7, with 7 bases that match TRBD1. The receptor comes from a man aged 18 to 29 in good health. Some clones in this sample may be carry-over from other donors' samples. The sequenced material came from naive CD4+ T cells from PBMCs. Noted subset: CD45RA+ positively selected. As DNA, the CDR3 is TGTGCCAGCAGTTTGGAGACAGGGTTCGAGCAGTACTTC. This codes for CASSLETGFEQYF.